The 10 T cell receptor beta chains given below trace back to one sample, sequenced in a study of spatial heterogeneity in lung cancer. TCRdb called the 5' RACE reads again in MiXCR, with one record for every CDR3 protein. The table includes 36,000 or so distinct CDR3 sequences, roughly 5.5% detected once. Sample time point: sample taken at primary tumor resection. Whole RNA from tumor, nontumor lung or frozen PBMC was sequenced unsorted. The specimen was PBMCs, collected at surgery. All receptors come from a female donor with early-stage non-small cell lung cancer.

This clonotype was recorded many times. This chain uses TRBV6-2 or TRBV6-3 with TRBJ1-2; TRBD1 agrees at 7 bases. This CDR3 is built from 14 residues. CDR1 is MNHEY, CDR2 SVGEGT, per germline. The V segment lost 5 bases and the J segment 2 bases; nucleotides outside the gene matches: 5. This CDR3 reads CASSALTGNYGYTF. CDR3 bases: TGTGCCAGCAGTGCCCTGACAGGGAACTATGGCTACACCTTC.

This clonotype was counted at least ten times. V and J are TRBV4-3 and TRBJ2-7; D gene uncertain. From germline, CDR1 is LGHNA and CDR2 YSLEER. CDR3 length: 13 amino acids. V lost 0 bases to trimming and J lost 6 bases, with 9 bases between them. CDR3 in DNA: TGCGCCAGCAGCCAAGAGTTAGGGTTCGAGCAGTACTTC. This translates into CASSQELGFEQYF.

Ten or more counts support this clonotype. The V call is TRBV5-1, the J call TRBJ2-7; tentatively, D is TRBD2 (6 bases). This CDR3 comprises 14 residues. Trimming cost V 0 bases and J 5 bases, with 12 bases left between them. CDR1 is SGHRS and CDR2 is YFSETQ in the germline V gene. For the CDR3, the DNA is TGCGCCAGCAGCTTGGGACCGGGAGCGAACGAGCAGTACTTC. Protein: CASSLGPGANEQYF.

The CDR3: CAISDYSGGANVLTF. Written as DNA, the CDR3 is TGTGCCATCAGTGATTACAGCGGTGGGGCCAACGTCCTGACTTTC. The chain has TRBV10-3 and TRBJ2-6; D possibly corresponds to TRBD2 (5 bases). The CDR3 totals 15 residues. The V end was cut by 3 bases, the J end by 3 bases, with 9 bases between. Germline-derived CDR1 and CDR2 are ENHRY and SYGVKD.

The table lists this clonotype with a few counts. The gene calls are TRBV4-3 and TRBJ1-4, with 7 bases identical to TRBD1. Per the germline V gene, CDR1 is LGHNA and CDR2 is YSLEER. The CDR3 loop spans 15 amino acids. Trimming at V came to 3 bases and at J to 7 bases, leaving 8 bases not matched to a gene. The CDR3 sequence is CASSQHRGYGEKLFF. In DNA form, the CDR3 reads TGCGCCAGCAGCCAGCACAGGGGATATGGTGAAAAACTGTTTTTT.

This clonotype has a count of ten or more. The chain recombines TRBV6-2 or TRBV6-3 with TRBJ2-3, with 7 bases that match TRBD2. The junction had 7 bases not matched to a gene; V was cut back by 5 bases and J by 2 bases. CDR1 is MNHEY and CDR2 is SVGEGT in the germline V gene. The CDR3 runs to 15 residues. The CDR3 sequence is CASSPLAEITDTQYF. In nucleotides, the CDR3 is TGTGCCAGCAGTCCTCTAGCGGAGATCACAGATACGCAGTATTTT.

The V and J genes are TRBV21-1 and TRBJ1-5. TRBV21-1 is a listed pseudogene. This CDR3 has 15 amino acids. Here the CDR3 DNA reads TGTGCCAGCAGCAAAGTTCGGGGTCGCAATCAGCCCCAGCATTTT. Its translation is CASSKVRGRNQPQHF.

By frequency in the sample, this clonotype is medium-sized (0.01 to 0.1%). The V call is TRBV4-2, the J call TRBJ1-2; 8 bases match TRBD1. Looked up from germline, CDR1 is LGHNA and CDR2 is YNFKEQ. The J segment lost 1 base and the V segment lost 0 bases, leaving 10 bases of the junction unmatched. The CDR3 is 18 residues long. DNA of the CDR3: TGTGCCAGCAGCCAAGATAAGACAGGGGCCTTTTTTAACTATGGCTACACCTTC. The encoded protein is CASSQDKTGAFFNYGYTF.

There are many counts of this clonotype. V and J are TRBV2 and TRBJ2-5, with a tentative D call TRBD1 (6 bases). V gave up 3 bases and J gave up 7 bases, with 15 bases separating them. The germline V gene encodes CDR1 SNHLY and CDR2 FYNNEI. CDR3 length equals 14 residues. The CDR3 here is CASSDKSPRGTQYF. The CDR3 DNA is TGTGCCAGCAGTGACAAATCCCCCAGGGGGACCCAGTACTTC.

Many counts were recorded for this clonotype. The V gene is TRBV6-6, the J gene TRBJ1-5; D uncertain. Trimming removed 7 bases from V and 6 bases from J, with 10 bases in between. Germline loops: CDR1 MNHNY, CDR2 SVGAGI (reference sequence). This CDR3 region has 12 residues. This chain's CDR3 is CASNSPGQPQHF. The CDR3 bases are TGTGCCAGCAACAGCCCAGGTCAGCCCCAGCATTTT.